Presented here are 19 T cell receptor beta chains from one specimen sequenced in a study of technical replicates of blood from a few donors. Assay: immunoSEQ multiplex PCR; the TCRdb copy retains only in-frame clones and omits some. The repertoire holds 65,000 to 85,000 clones, with about 96% as singletons. Sequenced input: T cells isolated from PBMCs. All receptors derive from a human donor in good health.

The chain uses TRBV5-4 and TRBJ2-1; D is uncertain. This CDR3 region has 12 residues. Trimming removed 1 base at V and 10 bases at J, with 9 bases between. Germline CDR1 SGHNT, CDR2 YYREEE (reference sequence). CDR3 nucleotide sequence: TGTGCCAGCAGCTTGAGAGGTGTGGAGCAGTTCTTC. Translated, it gives CASSLRGVEQFF.

In its sample, this clone was seen once. The chain joins TRBV11-2 to TRBJ2-7, with TRBD2 matching 7 bases. The germline CDR1 and CDR2 sequences are SGHAT and FQNNGV. Trimming at V came to 0 bases and at J to 5 bases, leaving 7 bases not matched to a gene. The CDR3 has 15 amino acids. CDR3 in DNA: TGTGCCAGCAGCTTAGAGCGGCGGGAGTACAACGAGCAGTACTTC. Translated: CASSLERREYNEQYF.

CDR3 sequence reads: CASSQEQGQGAYEQYF. Here the CDR3 DNA reads TGCGCCAGCAGCCAAGAACAAGGACAGGGGGCCTACGAGCAGTACTTC. V and J are TRBV4-3 and TRBJ2-7, with 10 bases that match TRBD1. CDR3 length equals 16 residues. Unmatched junction bases numbered 4, after V lost 0 bases and J lost 2 bases. Germline V gene sequence: CDR1 LGHNA, CDR2 YSLEER.

This clone was detected only once. V usage is TRBV7-9 and J usage is TRBJ2-7, with 8 nucleotides matching TRBD1. V was pared by 5 bases and J by 5 bases, with 8 bases of the junction left unmatched. Germline V CDR1 and CDR2: SEHNR, FQNEAQ (reference sequence). This CDR3 has 14 amino acids. CDR3 in DNA: TGTGCCAGCAGCCCCTCCGGACAGGGCCACGAGCAGTACTTC. Its protein product is CASSPSGQGHEQYF.

V is TRBV9 and J is TRBJ2-5; 8 nucleotides align to TRBD2. The CDR3 has 16 residues. Germline lookup yields CDR1 SGDLS and CDR2 YYNGEE. After removal of 2 bases from V and 2 bases from J, the junction contained 8 bases not matched to a gene. CDR3 DNA sequence: TGTGCCAGCAGCGTTGCTCAGACTAGCGCTCAAGAGACCCAGTACTTC. Translating gives CASSVAQTSAQETQYF.

This clone appeared a single time. The chain joins TRBV7-9 to TRBJ1-4, with TRBD1 matching 8 bases. The germline V gene has CDR1 SEHNR and CDR2 FQNEAQ (reference sequence). This CDR3 comprises 14 residues. With V trimmed by 4 bases and J by 8 bases, 6 bases remained unmatched. The CDR3 region has the DNA TGTGCCAGCAGCTCGGATTGGGACAGGGAAAAACTGTTTTTT. Protein sequence: CASSSDWDREKLFF.

In this sample, this clone turned up once. In nucleotides, the CDR3 is TGTGCCAGCAGTGAACGGACGCCGTCGGGGGAGCAGTACTTC. Amino acids: CASSERTPSGEQYF. The V call is TRBV6-4, the J call TRBJ2-7; D may be TRBD2 (5 bases). Trimming removed 3 bases from V and 7 bases from J, with 16 bases in between. Germline CDR1 reads MRHNA; CDR2 reads SNTAGT. The CDR3 is made up of 14 amino acids.

The V and J genes are TRBV29-1 and TRBJ2-3; TRBD2 matches at 7 bases. This CDR3 spans 14 amino acids. CDR1 SQVTM and CDR2 ANQGSEA come from the germline V gene. Unmatched junction bases numbered 7, after V lost 2 bases and J lost 5 bases. In DNA form, the CDR3 reads TGCAGCGTTGAACGGCGGGAGAGGGGAGATACGCAGTATTTT. Translating gives CSVERRERGDTQYF.

V gene TRBV4-1 combines with J gene TRBJ2-7; D might be TRBD2 (5 bases). CDR1 MGHRA and CDR2 YSYEKL come from the germline V gene. Deletions cut 1 base from V and 9 bases from J, with 13 bases between. The CDR3 consists of 13 residues. The CDR3 DNA reads TGCGCCAGCAGCCAAGGGCTAGCAAAAGGGCAGTACTTC. It is translated as CASSQGLAKGQYF.

The genes are TRBV9 and TRBJ2-5; 8 bases are shared with TRBD2. The germline CDR1 and CDR2 sequences are SGDLS and YYNGEE. The J segment lost 0 bases and the V segment lost 0 bases, leaving 4 bases of the junction unmatched. The CDR3 covers 16 residues. Here the CDR3 DNA reads TGTGCCAGCAGCGTAGACCCTAGCGGGTACCAAGAGACCCAGTACTTC. Translated: CASSVDPSGYQETQYF.

V gene TRBV5-1 combines with J gene TRBJ1-4; 7 nucleotides match TRBD1. The CDR3 runs 14 residues. The V and J ends lost 3 bases and 3 bases, in that order; junction bases with no gene match: 2. Germline assignment: CDR1 SGHRS and CDR2 YFSETQ. The CDR3 sequence is CASSSQGANEKLFF. In DNA form, the CDR3 reads TGCGCCAGCAGCTCGCAGGGGGCTAATGAAAAACTGTTTTTT.

V is TRBV6-6 and J is TRBJ2-7; the match to TRBD1 covers 7 bases. Trimming removed 6 bases from V and 4 bases from J; junction bases left unmatched: 15. This CDR3 is 16 amino acids long. CDR1 and CDR2 (germline): MNHNY, SVGAGI (reference sequence). The DNA for the CDR3 is TGTGCCAGCAGGGAAATAGGGGGCGACTCCCCTTACGAGCAGTACTTC. Translation: CASREIGGDSPYEQYF.

CDR3 loop: CASRGTGQPGHEQYF. CDR3 sequence (DNA): TGTGCCAGCAGGGGTACAGGACAGCCTGGCCACGAGCAGTACTTC. The chain combines TRBV27 with TRBJ2-7; TRBD1 is a possible D gene (6 bases). CDR1 is MNHEY and CDR2 is SMNVEV in the germline V gene (reference sequence). This CDR3 region has 15 residues. V lost 6 bases and J lost 5, with 20 bases in between.

V gene TRBV25-1 combines with J gene TRBJ2-7; tentative D call: TRBD2 (5 bases). The CDR3 covers 14 residues. The V gene's germline CDR1 is MGHDK and CDR2 SYGVNS. V dropped 2 bases and J dropped 0 bases, with 8 bases sitting between them. The CDR3: CASSESGTSYEQYF. The DNA of the CDR3 is TGTGCCAGCAGTGAAAGCGGTACCTCCTACGAGCAGTACTTC.

This sequence joins TRBV5-4 and TRBJ2-7, with TRBD2 as a possible D gene (5 bases). This CDR3 region has 16 residues. The V end lost 0 bases, the J end lost 1 base, and 14 bases lay between the germline ends. The germline CDR1 and CDR2 sequences are SGHNT and YYREEE (reference sequence). CDR3 DNA sequence: TGTGCCAGCAGCTTGGCCGGGGATAGGCGATCCTACGAGCAGTACTTC. Translated, it gives CASSLAGDRRSYEQYF.

The V call is TRBV2, the J call TRBJ1-1; no reliable D call. Germline V gives CDR1 SNHLY, CDR2 FYNNEI. The V end lost 8 bases, the J end lost 7 bases, and 11 bases lay between the germline ends. CDR3 length: 11 residues. The CDR3 is CASVEAYEAFF. CDR3 coding DNA: TGTGCCAGCGTTGAGGCCTATGAAGCTTTCTTT.

This rearrangement joins TRBV28 to TRBJ1-2, with TRBD1 identical over 7 bases. The germline CDR1 and CDR2 sequences are MDHEN and SYDVKM. This CDR3 has 15 amino acids. V trimming: 2 bases; J trimming: 3 bases; junction bases outside the gene matches: 6. The CDR3 nucleotides read TGTGCCAGCAGTTTAAGGGGGACAGCTCACTATGGCTACACCTTC. Translating it yields CASSLRGTAHYGYTF.

V is TRBV29-1 and J is TRBJ2-7; TRBD1 matches 9 bases. V was clipped by 6 bases and J by 4 bases; unmatched bases: 1. The germline V gene encodes CDR1 SQVTM and CDR2 ANQGSEA. The CDR3 is 11 amino acids. CDR3 in DNA: TGCAGCGTACAGGGGGCTTACGAGCAGTACTTC. Its translation: CSVQGAYEQYF.

V is TRBV28 and J is TRBJ2-7; D is undetermined. This CDR3 contains 14 residues. V was clipped by 3 bases and J by 8 bases, with 17 bases between them. Germline V gives CDR1 MDHEN, CDR2 SYDVKM. The CDR3 DNA reads as TGTGCCAGCAGTTTGACGCTTTTCCCCAGGAAGCAGTACTTC. This sequence encodes CASSLTLFPRKQYF.